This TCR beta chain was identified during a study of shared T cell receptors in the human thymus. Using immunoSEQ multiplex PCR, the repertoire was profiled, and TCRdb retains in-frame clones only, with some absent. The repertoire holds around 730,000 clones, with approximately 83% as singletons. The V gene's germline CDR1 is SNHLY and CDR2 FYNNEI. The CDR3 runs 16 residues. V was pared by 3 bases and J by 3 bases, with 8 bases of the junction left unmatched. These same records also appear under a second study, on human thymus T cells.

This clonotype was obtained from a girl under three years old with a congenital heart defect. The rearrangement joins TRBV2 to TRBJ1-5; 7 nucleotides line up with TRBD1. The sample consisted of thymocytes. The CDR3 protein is CASSDKGGENNQPQHF. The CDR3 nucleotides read TGTGCCAGCAGTGACAAAGGGGGCGAGAACAATCAGCCCCAGCATTTT.